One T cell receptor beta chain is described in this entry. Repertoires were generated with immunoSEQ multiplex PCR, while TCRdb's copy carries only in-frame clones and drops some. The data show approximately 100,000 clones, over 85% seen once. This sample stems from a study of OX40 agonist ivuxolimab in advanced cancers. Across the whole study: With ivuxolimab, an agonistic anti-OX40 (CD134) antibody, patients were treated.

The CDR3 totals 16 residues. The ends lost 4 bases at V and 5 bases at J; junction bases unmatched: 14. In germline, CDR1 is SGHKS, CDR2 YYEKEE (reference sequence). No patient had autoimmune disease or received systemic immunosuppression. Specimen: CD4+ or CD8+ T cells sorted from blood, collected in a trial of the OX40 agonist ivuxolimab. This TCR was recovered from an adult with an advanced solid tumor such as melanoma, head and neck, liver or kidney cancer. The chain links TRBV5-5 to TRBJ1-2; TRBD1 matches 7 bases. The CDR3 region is CASSPRRQGVDYGYTF. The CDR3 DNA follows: TGTGCCAGCAGCCCTCGAAGACAGGGAGTCGATTATGGCTACACCTTC.